Sequencing of this T cell receptor beta chain was carried out in a study of beta chain features in type 1 diabetes. Whole-study findings and limits: More deletions and fewer insertions at VDJ junctions were found in patients with type 1 diabetes. Whether HLA type affects TCRB rearrangement stayed undetermined in the present work. Researchers cautioned that cDNA sequencing could over-represent cells with high TCR expression. A moderate, significant TCRB CDR3 shortening appeared in type 1 diabetes across four CD4+ subsets. Relative to healthy donors, patients appeared to have naive, central memory and Treg TCRB repertoires that were more similar.

The study reverse transcribed the entire isolated RNA, so it sequenced expressed TCRB transcripts. Produced via immunoSEQ multiplex PCR; TCRdb's table is partial and in-frame only. The sample includes a few hundred thousand clones, over 14% seen only once; the top ten take less than 0.02%. A few counts support this clone. Its antigen is not known. The CDR3 extends over 17 amino acids. V lost 4 bases to trimming and J lost 0 bases, with 16 bases between them. From germline, CDR1 is SNHLY and CDR2 FYNNEI. This sequence originates from a young man with type 1 diabetes. Sequenced input: naive CD4+ T cells from blood. This chain uses TRBV2 with TRBJ1-3; no reliable D call. The CDR3 bases are TGTGCCAGCAGTGTGTCCCCTCGCGGGAGCTCTGGAAACACCATATATTTT. Residues: CASSVSPRGSSGNTIYF.